This TCR beta chain was recorded in a study of T cells in Graves' hyperthyroidism and ophthalmopathy. General observations from the study: Most thyroid clonotypes with frequency above 0.001 were detected in blood.

This clonotype has more than one count but fewer than ten. What it recognizes is unknown. CDR3 length: 17 residues. The germline V gene has CDR1 SGHAT and CDR2 FQNNGV. J gave up 1 base and V 0 bases, and 8 bases lay outside the gene matches. Patients with ophthalmopathy all had a Clinical Activity Score of at least 3, a NOSPECS grade of at least 4 and duration under 3 months. Clinical symptoms, serum thyroxine and TRAb, thyroid ultrasound and orbital computed tomography were used for the diagnoses. The PBMCs studied were ones that came from 10 ml fresh peripheral blood. TCR beta CDR3 region amplification was performed from RNA transcripts. A first-round RT-PCR of the TCR CDR3 used the HTBI primer set. TCRdb recomputed calls from the multiplex PCR reads with MiXCR, one row per CDR3 protein. The repertoire holds about 610,000 distinct CDR3 sequences, with 14% to 15% as singletons.

Specimen: blood. This chain links TRBV11-2 with TRBJ2-7; 8 positions match TRBD2. The clonotype was recovered from a woman in her thirties or forties with Graves' ophthalmopathy. The CDR3 nucleotides are TGTGCCAGCAGCTTAGACCTAGCGGGCCTCCCTTCCTACGAGCAGTACTTC. It specifies CASSLDLAGLPSYEQYF.